This section outlines one T cell receptor (beta chain) sequence together with its context. What it binds is unknown. This sample was taken from a study of T-cell memory formation after mild COVID-19. Study results and caveats: CD8+ contracting clones occupied EMRA, while CD4+ ones occupied mainly CM and EM. Clones contracting across day 15 to 85 had a balanced CD4/CD8 profile; later expanding clones leaned CD4+. Pre-infection memory harbored some responding clones, suggesting cross-reactive memory joined.

After 5'RACE with constant-segment primers, TCR alpha and TCR beta cDNA libraries carrying sample barcodes and UMIs were obtained. Each CDR3 protein gets one entry after TCRdb re-called the 5' RACE reads with MiXCR. The table lists roughly 510,000 distinct CDR3 sequences, 17% of them singletons. From germline, CDR1 is SGHRS and CDR2 YFSETQ. The V end lost 2 bases, the J end lost 10 bases, and 10 bases lay between the germline ends. The CDR3 contains 12 residues. The chain carries TRBV5-1 and TRBJ2-1; no firm D call. The sequencing input was PBMCs or a T cell subset sorted from them (not recorded which). The TCR comes from an adult woman who had mild COVID-19 (a few samples of this study predate the infection). Cell type and time point are not known. The CDR3 sequence is CASSFSRMEQFF. CDR3 nucleotide sequence: TGCGCCAGCAGCTTCTCCCGGATGGAGCAGTTCTTC.